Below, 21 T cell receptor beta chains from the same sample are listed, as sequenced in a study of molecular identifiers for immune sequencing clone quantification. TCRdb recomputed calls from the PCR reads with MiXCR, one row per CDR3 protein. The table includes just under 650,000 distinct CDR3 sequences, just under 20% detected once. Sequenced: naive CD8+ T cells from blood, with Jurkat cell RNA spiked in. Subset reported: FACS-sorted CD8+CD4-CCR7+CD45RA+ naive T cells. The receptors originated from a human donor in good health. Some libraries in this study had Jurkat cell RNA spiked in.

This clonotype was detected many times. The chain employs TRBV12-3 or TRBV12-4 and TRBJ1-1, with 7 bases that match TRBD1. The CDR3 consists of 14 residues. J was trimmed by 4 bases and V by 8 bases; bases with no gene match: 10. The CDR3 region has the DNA TGTGCCAGCTTCCCCTCGACAGGGAGCACTGAAGCTTTCTTT. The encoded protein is CASFPSTGSTEAFF.

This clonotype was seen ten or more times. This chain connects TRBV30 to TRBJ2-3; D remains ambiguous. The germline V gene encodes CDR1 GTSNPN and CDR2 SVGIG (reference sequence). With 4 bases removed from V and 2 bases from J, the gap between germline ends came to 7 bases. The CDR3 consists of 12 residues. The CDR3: CAWTLDTDTQYF. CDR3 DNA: TGTGCCTGGACCCTAGACACAGATACGCAGTATTTT.

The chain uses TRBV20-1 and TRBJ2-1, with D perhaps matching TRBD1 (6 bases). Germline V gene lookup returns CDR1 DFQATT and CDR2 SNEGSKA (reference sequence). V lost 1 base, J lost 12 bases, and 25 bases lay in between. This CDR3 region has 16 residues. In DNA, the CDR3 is TGCAGTGCTAGAGGGGACATAACCTATTACAATGGTGGGCAGTTCTTC. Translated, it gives CSARGDITYYNGGQFF.

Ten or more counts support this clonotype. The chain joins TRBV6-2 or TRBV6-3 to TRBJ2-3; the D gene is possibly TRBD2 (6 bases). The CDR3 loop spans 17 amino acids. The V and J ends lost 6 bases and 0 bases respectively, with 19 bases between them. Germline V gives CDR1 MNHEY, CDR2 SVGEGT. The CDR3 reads CASSAEEGTYSTDTQYF. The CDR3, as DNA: TGTGCCAGCAGCGCGGAGGAGGGGACTTACAGCACAGATACGCAGTATTTT.

The CDR3 coding sequence is TGCGCCAGCAGCGAGCTAGCGGAACCCTACAATGAGCAGTTCTTC. Its translation is CASSELAEPYNEQFF. V gene TRBV4-1 combines with J gene TRBJ2-1; 7 bases agree with TRBD2. V was clipped by 5 bases and J by 2 bases; unmatched bases: 6. The length of the CDR3 is 15 residues. The V gene's germline CDR1 is MGHRA and CDR2 YSYEKL.

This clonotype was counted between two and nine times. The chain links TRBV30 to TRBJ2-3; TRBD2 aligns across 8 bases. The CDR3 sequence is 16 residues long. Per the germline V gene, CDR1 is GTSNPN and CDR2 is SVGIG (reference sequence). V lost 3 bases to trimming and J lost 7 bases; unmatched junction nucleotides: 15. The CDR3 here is CAWRIPGNGGAYTQYF. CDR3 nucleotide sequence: TGTGCCTGGAGGATACCTGGTAACGGGGGGGCTTATACGCAGTATTTT.

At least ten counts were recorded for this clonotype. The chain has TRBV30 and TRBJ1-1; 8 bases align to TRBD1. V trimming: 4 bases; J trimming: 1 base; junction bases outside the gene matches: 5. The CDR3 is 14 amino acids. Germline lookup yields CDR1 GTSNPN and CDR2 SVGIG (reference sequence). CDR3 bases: TGTGCCTGGAACCCCGGACAGGGGAACACTGAAGCTTTCTTT. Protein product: CAWNPGQGNTEAFF.

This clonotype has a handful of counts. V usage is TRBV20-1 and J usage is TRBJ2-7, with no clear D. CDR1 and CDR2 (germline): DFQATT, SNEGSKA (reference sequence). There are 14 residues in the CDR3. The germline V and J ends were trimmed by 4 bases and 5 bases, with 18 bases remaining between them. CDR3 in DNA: TGCAGTGCTACCGGGCCCTCGGCATGGGACGAGCAGTACTTC. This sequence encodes CSATGPSAWDEQYF.

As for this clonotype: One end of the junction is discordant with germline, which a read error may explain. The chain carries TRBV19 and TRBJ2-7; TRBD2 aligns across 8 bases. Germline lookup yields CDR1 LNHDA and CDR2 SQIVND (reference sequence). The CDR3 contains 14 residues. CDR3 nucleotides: TGTGACAGTAGTATTGCCAGCGGGAGTTACGAGCAGTACTTC. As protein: CDSSIASGSYEQYF.

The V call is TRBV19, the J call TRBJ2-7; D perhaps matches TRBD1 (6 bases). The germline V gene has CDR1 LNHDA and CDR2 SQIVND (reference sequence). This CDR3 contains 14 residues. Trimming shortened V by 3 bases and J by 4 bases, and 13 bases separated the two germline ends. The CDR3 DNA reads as TGTGCCAGTAGTATTGCAGGGGAAGTTTACGAGCAGTACTTC. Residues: CASSIAGEVYEQYF.

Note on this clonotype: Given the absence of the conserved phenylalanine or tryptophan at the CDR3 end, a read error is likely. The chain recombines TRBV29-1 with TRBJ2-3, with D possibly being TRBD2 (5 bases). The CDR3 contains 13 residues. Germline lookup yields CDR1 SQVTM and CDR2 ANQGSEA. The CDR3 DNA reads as TGTAGCGTTATAAGCGTCAACGCAGATACGCAGTATATT. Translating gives CSVISVNADTQYI.

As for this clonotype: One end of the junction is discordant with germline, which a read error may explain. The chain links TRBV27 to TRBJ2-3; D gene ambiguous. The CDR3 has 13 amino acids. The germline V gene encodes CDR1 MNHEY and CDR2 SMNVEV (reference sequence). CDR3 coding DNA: TGTACCAGCAGTTTATACCTCACAGATACGCAGTATTTT. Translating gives CTSSLYLTDTQYF.

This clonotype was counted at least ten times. CDR3 nucleotide sequence: TGTGCCAGTAGTACCCGGGACAGGGGTTCCGAGACCCAGTACTTC. This codes for CASSTRDRGSETQYF. This chain links TRBV19 with TRBJ2-5, with 10 bases aligning to TRBD1. This CDR3 has 15 amino acids. With V trimmed by 4 bases and J by 5 bases, 7 bases remained unmatched. CDR1 and CDR2 (germline): LNHDA, SQIVND (reference sequence).

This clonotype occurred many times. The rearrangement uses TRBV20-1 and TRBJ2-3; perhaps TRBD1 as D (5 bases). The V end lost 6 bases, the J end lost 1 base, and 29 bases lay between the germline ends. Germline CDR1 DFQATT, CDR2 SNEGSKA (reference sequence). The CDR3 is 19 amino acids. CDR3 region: CSATYDGEQVTRGTDTQYF. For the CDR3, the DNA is TGCAGTGCCACCTACGACGGAGAGCAAGTCACCAGGGGCACAGATACGCAGTATTTT.

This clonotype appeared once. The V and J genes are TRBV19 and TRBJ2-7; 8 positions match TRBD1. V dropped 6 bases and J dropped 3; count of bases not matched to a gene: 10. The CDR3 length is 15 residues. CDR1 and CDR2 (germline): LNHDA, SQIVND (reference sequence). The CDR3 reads CASSVGQGSFYEQYF. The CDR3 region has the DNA TGTGCCAGTAGCGTCGGACAGGGCAGTTTCTACGAGCAGTACTTC.

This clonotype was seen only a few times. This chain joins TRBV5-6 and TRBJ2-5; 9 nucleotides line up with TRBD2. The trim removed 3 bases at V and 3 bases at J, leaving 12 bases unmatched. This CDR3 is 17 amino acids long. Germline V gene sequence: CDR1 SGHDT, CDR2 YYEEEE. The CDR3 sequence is CASSSLGWREGKETQYF. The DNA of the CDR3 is TGTGCCAGCAGCTCGCTGGGATGGCGGGAGGGAAAAGAGACCCAGTACTTC.

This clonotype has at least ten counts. The CDR3 coding sequence is TGTGCCAGCAGCGGAACCGGGACTAGCGGTTTAGACACCGGGGAGCTGTTTTTT. This gives the protein CASSGTGTSGLDTGELFF. The genes are TRBV9 and TRBJ2-2; the match to TRBD2 covers 11 bases. With 3 bases clipped from V and 3 bases from J, the junction kept 10 bases outside the gene matches. CDR1 and CDR2 from the germline V gene are SGDLS and YYNGEE. The CDR3 extends over 18 amino acids.

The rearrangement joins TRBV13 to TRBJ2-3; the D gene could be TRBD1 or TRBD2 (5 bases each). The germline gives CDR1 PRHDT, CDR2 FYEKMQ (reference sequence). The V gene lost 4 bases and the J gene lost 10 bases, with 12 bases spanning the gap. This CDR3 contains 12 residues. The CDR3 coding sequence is TGTGCCAGCAGCTCGGGACGGGATGCGCAGTATTTT. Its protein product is CASSSGRDAQYF.

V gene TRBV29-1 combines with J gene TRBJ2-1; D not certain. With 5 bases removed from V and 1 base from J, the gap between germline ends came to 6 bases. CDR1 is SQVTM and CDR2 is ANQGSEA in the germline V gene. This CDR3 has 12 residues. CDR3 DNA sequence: TGCAGCGTTTTAGGATCCTACAATGAGCAGTTCTTC. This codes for CSVLGSYNEQFF.

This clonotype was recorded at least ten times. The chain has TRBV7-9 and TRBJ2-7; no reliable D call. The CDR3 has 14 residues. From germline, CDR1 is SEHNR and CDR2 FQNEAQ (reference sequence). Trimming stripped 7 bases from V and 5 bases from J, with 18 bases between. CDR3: CASTGTAWSNEQYF. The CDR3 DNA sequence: TGTGCCAGCACCGGAACTGCCTGGTCCAACGAGCAGTACTTC.

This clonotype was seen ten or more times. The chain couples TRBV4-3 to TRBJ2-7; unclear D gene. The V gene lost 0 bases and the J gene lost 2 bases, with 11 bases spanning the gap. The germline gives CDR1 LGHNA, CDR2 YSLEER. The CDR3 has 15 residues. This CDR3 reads CASSQDGTIPYEQYF. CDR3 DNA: TGCGCCAGCAGCCAAGATGGAACGATACCCTACGAGCAGTACTTC.